A selection of T cell receptor beta chains follows, all from one sample in a study of shared clonotypes between healthy human individuals. Produced via immunoSEQ multiplex PCR; TCRdb's table is partial and in-frame only. In the table there are under 1,100,000 clones, about 84% of which are singletons. The sequenced sample consisted of memory CD4+ T cells from PBMCs. The receptor set was obtained from a man younger than 35 in good health. Some clones in this sample may be carry-over from other donors' samples. Each CDR3 is given with its conserved first and last residue. The order of the fields is J gene, D gene, clone size, V gene, CDR3 DNA, CDR3 protein. A D gene is named only where the DNA matches it firmly. Clone size appears in some rows only: once, few, many, or a class for an expanded clone.

TRBJ2-7 | TRBD1 | NA | TRBV29-1 | TGCAGCGTGGGACAGGTACAAAGTGGTGAGCAGTACTTC | CSVGQVQSGEQYF
TRBJ1-1 | TRBD1 | NA | TRBV4-1 | TGCGCCAGCAGCCACCCGGACAGGGCGGAAGCTTTCTTT | CASSHPDRAEAFF
TRBJ2-2 | TRBD2 | NA | TRBV5-1 | TGCGCCAGCAGCTTGGTACTCCGGGGGGCCGGGGAGCTGTTTTTT | CASSLVLRGAGELFF
TRBJ1-1 | NA | few | TRBV30 | TGTGCCTGGAGTCCCAAGGGGGGGAACACTGAAGCTTTCTTT | CAWSPKGGNTEAFF
TRBJ2-7 | TRBD2 | NA | TRBV5-4 | TGTGCCAGCAGCAACCCTAGCGGGAGCTACGAGCAGTACTTC | CASSNPSGSYEQYF
TRBJ2-3 | NA | NA | TRBV5-1 | TGCGCCAGCAGCTTGGTTGCCCTAGGCACAGATACGCAGTATTTT | CASSLVALGTDTQYF
TRBJ1-5 | TRBD1 | NA | TRBV19 | TGTGCCAGTAGTATAAGGGGACAGGGCATTCAGCCCCAGCATTTT | CASSIRGQGIQPQHF
TRBJ1-3 | NA | NA | TRBV19 | TGTGCCAGTAGCCTCCTACACTTCAGCTCTGGGCACACCATATATTTT | CASSLLHFSSGHTIYF
TRBJ1-1 | NA | NA | TRBV5-1 | TGCGCCAGCAGCTTGGGACACCCGAACACTGAAGCTTTCTTT | CASSLGHPNTEAFF
TRBJ1-1 | NA | few | TRBV6-5 | TGTGCCAGCAGTTACGGCCAGGGGAACACTGAAGCTTTCTTT | CASSYGQGNTEAFF
TRBJ1-2 | NA | NA | TRBV6-1 | TGTGCCAGCAGTGAAGCGGGAGCAGGGTGGGTAATGGACTATGGCTACACCTTC | CASSEAGAGWVMDYGYTF
TRBJ2-1 | NA | once | TRBV9 | TGTGCCAGCAGCGTAGACGGTCCTCCTTACAATGAGCAGTTCTTC | CASSVDGPPYNEQFF
TRBJ1-3 | NA | NA | TRBV5-1 | TGCGCCAGCAGCGACACAGGATTCTCTGGAAACACCATATATTTT | CASSDTGFSGNTIYF
TRBJ2-2 | NA | NA | TRBV7-8 | TGTGCCAGCAGCTCGGCGGGATCGAACACCGGGGAGCTGTTTTTT | CASSSAGSNTGELFF
TRBJ1-2 | NA | NA | TRBV7-2 | TGTGCCAGCAGCAACCGAACAGGGTTTATCTATGGCTACACCTTC | CASSNRTGFIYGYTF
TRBJ1-2 | NA | NA | TRBV28 | TGTGCCAGCAGTCCCTTTGGGGGGAACTATGGCTACACCTTC | CASSPFGGNYGYTF
TRBJ2-5 | NA | NA | TRBV2 | TGTGCCAGCAGTGAGGATACGGGCCGGGCGACCCAGTACTTC | CASSEDTGRATQYF
TRBJ2-2 | NA | NA | TRBV4-1 | TGCGCCAGCAGCCAAGCTCCTGGAGGCGGGGAGCTGTTTTTT | CASSQAPGGGELFF
TRBJ2-1 | NA | NA | TRBV13 | TGTGCCAGCAGCTTTAGATCCGGCCGGCAGTTCTTC | CASSFRSGRQFF